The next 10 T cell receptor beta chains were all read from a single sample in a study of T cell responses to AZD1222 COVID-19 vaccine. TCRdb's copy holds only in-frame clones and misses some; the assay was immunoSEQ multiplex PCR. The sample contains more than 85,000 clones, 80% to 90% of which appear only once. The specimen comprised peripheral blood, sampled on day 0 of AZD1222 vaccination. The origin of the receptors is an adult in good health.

CDR3 amino acids: CASSNTGGEQFF. CDR3 bases: TGTGCCAGCAGTAACACAGGGGGTGAGCAGTTCTTC. V and J are TRBV6-6 and TRBJ2-1; 8 nucleotides match TRBD1. The CDR3 totals 12 residues. V gave up 5 bases and J gave up 9 bases; unmatched junction bases: 3. CDR1 is MNHNY, CDR2 SVGAGI, per germline (reference sequence).

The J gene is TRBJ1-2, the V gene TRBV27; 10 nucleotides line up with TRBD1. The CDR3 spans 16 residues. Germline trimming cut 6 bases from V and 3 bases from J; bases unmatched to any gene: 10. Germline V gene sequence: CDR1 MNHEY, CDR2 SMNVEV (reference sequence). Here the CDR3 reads CASRPGQGNGDYGYTF. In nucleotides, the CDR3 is TGTGCCAGCAGACCGGGACAGGGGAACGGAGACTATGGCTACACCTTC.

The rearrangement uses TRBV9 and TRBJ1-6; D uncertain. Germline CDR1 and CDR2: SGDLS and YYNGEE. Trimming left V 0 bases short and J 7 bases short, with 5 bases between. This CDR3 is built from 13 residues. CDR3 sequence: CASSVGENSPLHF. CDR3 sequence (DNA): TGTGCCAGCAGCGTAGGAGAGAATTCACCCCTCCACTTT.

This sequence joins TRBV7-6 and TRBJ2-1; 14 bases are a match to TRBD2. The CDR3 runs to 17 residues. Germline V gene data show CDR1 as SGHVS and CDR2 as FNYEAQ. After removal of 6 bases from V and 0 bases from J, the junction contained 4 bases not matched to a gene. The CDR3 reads CASRPGTSGSSYNEQFF. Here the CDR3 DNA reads TGTGCCAGCAGGCCCGGGACTAGCGGGAGCTCCTACAATGAGCAGTTCTTC.

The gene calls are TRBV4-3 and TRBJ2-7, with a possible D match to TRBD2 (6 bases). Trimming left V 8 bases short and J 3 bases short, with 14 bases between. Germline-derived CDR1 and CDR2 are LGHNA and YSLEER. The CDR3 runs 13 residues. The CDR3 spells CASALEGNYEQYF. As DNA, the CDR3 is TGCGCCAGCGCCCTGGAGGGAAACTACGAGCAGTACTTC.

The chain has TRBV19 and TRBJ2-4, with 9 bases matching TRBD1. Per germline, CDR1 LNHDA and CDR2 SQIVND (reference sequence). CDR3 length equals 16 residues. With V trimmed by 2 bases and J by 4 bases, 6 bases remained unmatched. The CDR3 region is CASSILTGGSKNIQYF. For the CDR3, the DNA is TGTGCCAGTAGTATATTAACAGGGGGCTCTAAAAACATTCAGTACTTC.

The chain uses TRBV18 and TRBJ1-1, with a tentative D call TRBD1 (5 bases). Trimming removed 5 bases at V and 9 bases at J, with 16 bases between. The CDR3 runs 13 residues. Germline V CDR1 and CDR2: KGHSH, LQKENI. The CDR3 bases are TGTGCCAGCTCATCCGATGGGGGGGAGAAAGCTTTCTTT. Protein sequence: CASSSDGGEKAFF.

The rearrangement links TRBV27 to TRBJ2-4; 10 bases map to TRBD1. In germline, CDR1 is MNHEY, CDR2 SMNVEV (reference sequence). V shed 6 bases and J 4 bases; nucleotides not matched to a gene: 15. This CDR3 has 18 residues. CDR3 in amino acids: CASSPGTGDATFKNIQYF. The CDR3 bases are TGTGCCAGCAGCCCCGGGACAGGGGACGCCACCTTTAAAAACATTCAGTACTTC.

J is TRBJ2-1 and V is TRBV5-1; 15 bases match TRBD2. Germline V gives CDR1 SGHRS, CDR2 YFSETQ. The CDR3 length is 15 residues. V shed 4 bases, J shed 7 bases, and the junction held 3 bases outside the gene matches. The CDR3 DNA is TGCGCCAGCAGCACGGGACTAGCGGGAGGTAATGAGCAGTTCTTC. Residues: CASSTGLAGGNEQFF. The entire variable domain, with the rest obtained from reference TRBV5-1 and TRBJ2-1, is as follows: KAGVTQTPRYLIKTRGQQVTLSCSPISGHRSVSWYQQTPGQGLQFLFEYFSETQRNKGNFPGRFSGRQFSNSRSEMNVSTLELGDSALYLCASSTGLAGGNEQFFGPGTRLTVL.

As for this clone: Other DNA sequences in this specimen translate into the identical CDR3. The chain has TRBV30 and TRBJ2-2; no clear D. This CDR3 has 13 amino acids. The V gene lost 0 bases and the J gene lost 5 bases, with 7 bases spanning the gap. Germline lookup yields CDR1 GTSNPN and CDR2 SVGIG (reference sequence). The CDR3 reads CAWSVLGTGELFF. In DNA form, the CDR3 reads TGTGCCTGGAGTGTACTGGGAACCGGGGAGCTGTTTTTT.